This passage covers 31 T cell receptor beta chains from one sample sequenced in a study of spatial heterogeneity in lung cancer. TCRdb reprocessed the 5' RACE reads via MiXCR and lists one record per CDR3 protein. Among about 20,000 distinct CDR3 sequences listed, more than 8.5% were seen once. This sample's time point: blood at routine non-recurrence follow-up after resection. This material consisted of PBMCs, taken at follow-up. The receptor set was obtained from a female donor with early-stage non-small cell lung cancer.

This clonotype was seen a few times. As DNA, the CDR3 is TGTGCCAGCAGTGAACAAGCCAGGGCAACCTACGAGCAGTACTTC. Amino acids: CASSEQARATYEQYF. The rearrangement joins TRBV6-1 to TRBJ2-7; tentative D call: TRBD1 (5 bases). The germline V gene has CDR1 MNHNS and CDR2 SASEGT. V was cut by 2 bases and J by 2 bases, with 13 bases left in between. This CDR3 is built from 15 residues.

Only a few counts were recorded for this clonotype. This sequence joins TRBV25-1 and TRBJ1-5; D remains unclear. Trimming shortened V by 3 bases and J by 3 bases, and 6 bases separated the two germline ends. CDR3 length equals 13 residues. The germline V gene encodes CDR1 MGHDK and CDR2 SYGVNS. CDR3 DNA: TGTGCCAGCAGTGACGGATTCAATCAGCCCCAGCATTTT. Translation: CASSDGFNQPQHF. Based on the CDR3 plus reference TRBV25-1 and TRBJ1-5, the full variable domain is EADIYQTPRYLVIGTGKKITLECSQTMGHDKMYWYQQDPGMELHLIHYSYGVNSTEKGDLSSESTVSRIRTEHFPLTLESARPSHTSQYLCASSDGFNQPQHFGDGTRLSIL.

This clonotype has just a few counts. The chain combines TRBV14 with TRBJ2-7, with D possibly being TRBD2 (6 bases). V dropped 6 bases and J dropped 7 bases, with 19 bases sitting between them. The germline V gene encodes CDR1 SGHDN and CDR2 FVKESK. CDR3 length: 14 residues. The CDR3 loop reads CASSPGLVFEEQYF. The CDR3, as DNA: TGTGCCAGCAGTCCGGGACTGGTATTTGAAGAGCAGTACTTC. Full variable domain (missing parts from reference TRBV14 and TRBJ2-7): EAGVTQFPSHSVIEKGQTVTLRCDPISGHDNLYWYRRVMGKEIKFLLHFVKESKQDESGMPNNRFLAERTGGTYSTLKVQPAELEDSGVYFCASSPGLVFEEQYFGPGTRLTVT.

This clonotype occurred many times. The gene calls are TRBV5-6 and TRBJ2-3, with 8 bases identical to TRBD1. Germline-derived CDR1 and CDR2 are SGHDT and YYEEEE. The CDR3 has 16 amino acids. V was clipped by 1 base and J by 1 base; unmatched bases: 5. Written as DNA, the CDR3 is TGTGCCAGCAGCTTGAGGACAGGGTTGGGCACAGATACGCAGTATTTT. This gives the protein CASSLRTGLGTDTQYF.

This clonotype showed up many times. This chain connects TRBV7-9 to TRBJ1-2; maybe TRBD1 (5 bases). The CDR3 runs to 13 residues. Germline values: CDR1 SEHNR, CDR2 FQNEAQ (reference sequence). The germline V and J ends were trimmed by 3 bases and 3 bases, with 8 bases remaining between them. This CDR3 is CASSLDNDYGYTF. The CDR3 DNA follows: TGTGCCAGCAGCTTGGACAACGACTATGGCTACACCTTC.

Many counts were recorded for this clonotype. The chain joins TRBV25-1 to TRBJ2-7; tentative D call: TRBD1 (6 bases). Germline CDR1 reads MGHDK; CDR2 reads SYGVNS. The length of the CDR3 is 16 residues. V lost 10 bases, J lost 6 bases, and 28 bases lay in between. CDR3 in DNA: TGTGCCACCGAGGCCGGGACAAGGGTATCGCGACCCGAGCAGTACTTC. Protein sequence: CATEAGTRVSRPEQYF.

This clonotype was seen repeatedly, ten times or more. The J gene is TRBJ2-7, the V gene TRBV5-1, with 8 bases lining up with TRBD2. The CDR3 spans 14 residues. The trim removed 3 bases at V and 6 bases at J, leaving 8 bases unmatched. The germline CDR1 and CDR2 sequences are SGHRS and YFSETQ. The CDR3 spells CASSSGLAVVEQYF. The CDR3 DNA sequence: TGCGCCAGCAGCTCAGGACTAGCTGTAGTCGAGCAGTACTTC.

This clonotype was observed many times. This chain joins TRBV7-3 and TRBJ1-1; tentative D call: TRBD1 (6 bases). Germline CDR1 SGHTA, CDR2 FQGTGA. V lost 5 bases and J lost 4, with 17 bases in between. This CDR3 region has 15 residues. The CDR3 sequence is CASSIDGARGTEAFF. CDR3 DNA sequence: TGTGCCAGCAGCATCGACGGGGCCAGGGGCACTGAAGCTTTCTTT.

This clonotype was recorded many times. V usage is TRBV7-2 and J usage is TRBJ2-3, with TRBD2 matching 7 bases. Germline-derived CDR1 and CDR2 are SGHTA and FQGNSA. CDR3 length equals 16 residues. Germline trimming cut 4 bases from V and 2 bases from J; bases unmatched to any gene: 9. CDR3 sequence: CASSSAPGLLTDTQYF. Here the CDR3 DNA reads TGTGCCAGCAGCTCCGCGCCGGGACTACTCACAGATACGCAGTATTTT. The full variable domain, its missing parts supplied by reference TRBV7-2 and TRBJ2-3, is GAGVSQSPSNKVTEKGKDVELRCDPISGHTALYWYRQSLGQGLEFLIYFQGNSAPDKSGLPSDRFSAERTGGSVSTLTIQRTQQEDSAVYLCASSSAPGLLTDTQYFGPGTRLTVL.

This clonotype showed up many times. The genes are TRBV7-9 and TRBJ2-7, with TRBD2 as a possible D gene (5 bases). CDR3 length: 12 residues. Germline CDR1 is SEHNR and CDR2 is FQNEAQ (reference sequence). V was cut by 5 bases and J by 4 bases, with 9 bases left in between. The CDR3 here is CASSSRGYEQYF. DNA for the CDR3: TGTGCCAGCAGCAGCCGAGGGTACGAGCAGTACTTC.

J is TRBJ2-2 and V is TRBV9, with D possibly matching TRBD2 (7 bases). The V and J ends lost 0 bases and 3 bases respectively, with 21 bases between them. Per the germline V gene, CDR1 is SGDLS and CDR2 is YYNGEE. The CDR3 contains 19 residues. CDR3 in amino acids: CASSVATPLGGADTGELFF. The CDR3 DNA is TGTGCCAGCAGCGTAGCCACCCCCTTGGGGGGGGCCGACACCGGGGAGCTGTTTTTT.

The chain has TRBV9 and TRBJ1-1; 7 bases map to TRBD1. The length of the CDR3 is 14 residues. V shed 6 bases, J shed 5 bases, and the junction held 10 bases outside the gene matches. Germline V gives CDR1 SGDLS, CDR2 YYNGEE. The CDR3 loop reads CASTADPGGTEAFF. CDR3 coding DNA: TGTGCCAGCACCGCTGACCCAGGGGGTACTGAAGCTTTCTTT.

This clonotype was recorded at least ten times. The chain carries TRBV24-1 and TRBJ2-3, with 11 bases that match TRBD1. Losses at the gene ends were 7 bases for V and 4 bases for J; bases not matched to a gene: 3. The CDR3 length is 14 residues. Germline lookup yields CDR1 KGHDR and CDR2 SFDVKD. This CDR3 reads CATRGQGDADTQYF. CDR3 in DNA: TGTGCCACCAGGGGACAGGGGGACGCAGATACGCAGTATTTT.

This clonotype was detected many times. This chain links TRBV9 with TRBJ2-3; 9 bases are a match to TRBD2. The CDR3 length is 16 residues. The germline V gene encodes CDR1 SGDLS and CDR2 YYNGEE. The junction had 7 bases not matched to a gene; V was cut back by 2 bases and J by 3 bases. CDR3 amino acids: CASSVTAGGPTDTQYF. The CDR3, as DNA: TGTGCCAGCAGCGTGACGGCGGGGGGGCCGACAGATACGCAGTATTTT.

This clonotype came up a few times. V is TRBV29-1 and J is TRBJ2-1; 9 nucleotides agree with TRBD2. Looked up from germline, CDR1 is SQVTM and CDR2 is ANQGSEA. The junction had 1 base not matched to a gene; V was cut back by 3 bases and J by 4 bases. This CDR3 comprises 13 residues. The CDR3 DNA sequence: TGCAGCGTTGATCTAGCGGGGTACAATGAGCAGTTCTTC. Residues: CSVDLAGYNEQFF.

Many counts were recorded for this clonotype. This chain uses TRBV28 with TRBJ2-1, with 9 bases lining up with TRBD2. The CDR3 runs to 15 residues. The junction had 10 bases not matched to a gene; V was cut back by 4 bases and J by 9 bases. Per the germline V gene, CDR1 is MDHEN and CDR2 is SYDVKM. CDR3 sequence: CASSSAAGGRREQFF. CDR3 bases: TGTGCCAGCAGTTCCGCGGCGGGAGGGCGGCGTGAGCAGTTCTTC.

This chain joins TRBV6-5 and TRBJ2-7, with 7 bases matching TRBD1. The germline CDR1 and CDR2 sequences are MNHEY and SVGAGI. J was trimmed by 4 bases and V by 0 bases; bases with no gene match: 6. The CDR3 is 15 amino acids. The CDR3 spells CASSYSKGGQYEQYF. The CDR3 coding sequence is TGTGCCAGCAGTTACTCGAAAGGGGGCCAATACGAGCAGTACTTC.

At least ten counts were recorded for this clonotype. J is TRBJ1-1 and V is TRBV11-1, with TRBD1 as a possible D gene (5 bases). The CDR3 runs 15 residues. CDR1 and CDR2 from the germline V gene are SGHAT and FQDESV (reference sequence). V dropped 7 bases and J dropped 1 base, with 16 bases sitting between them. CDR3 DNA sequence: TGTGCCAGCACCACGTCGGGACTGCAGAACACTGAAGCTTTCTTT. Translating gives CASTTSGLQNTEAFF.

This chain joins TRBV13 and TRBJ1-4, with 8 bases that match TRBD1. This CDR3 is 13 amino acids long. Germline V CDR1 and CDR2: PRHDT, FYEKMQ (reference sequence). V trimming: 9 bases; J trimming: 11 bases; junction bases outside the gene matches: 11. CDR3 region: CASRQGNEEKLFF. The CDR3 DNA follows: TGTGCCAGTCGACAGGGGAATGAAGAGAAACTGTTTTTT.

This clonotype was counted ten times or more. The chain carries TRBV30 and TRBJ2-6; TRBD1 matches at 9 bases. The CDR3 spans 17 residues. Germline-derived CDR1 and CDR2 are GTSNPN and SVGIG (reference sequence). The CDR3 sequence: CAWARDRVSSGANVLTF. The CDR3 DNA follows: TGTGCTTGGGCCCGGGACAGGGTGAGCTCTGGGGCCAACGTCCTGACTTTC. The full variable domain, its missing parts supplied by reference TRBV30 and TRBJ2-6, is SQTIHQWPATLVQPVGSPLSLECTVEGTSNPNLYWYRQAAGRGLQLLFYSVGIGQISSEVPQNLSASRPQDRQFILSSKKLLLSDSGFYLCAWARDRVSSGANVLTFGAGSRLTVL.

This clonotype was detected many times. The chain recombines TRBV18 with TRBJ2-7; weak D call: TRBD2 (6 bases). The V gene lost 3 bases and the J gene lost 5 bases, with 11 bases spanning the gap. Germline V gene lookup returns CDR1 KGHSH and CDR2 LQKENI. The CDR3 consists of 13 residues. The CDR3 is CASSPPTRNEQYF. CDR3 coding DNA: TGTGCCAGCTCACCGCCGACTAGAAACGAGCAGTACTTC.

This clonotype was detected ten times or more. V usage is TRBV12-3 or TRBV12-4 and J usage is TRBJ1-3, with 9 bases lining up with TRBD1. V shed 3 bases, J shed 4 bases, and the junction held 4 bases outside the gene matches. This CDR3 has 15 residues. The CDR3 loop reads CASSFGQGIGNTIYF. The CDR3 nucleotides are TGTGCCAGCAGTTTCGGACAGGGGATAGGAAACACCATATATTTT.

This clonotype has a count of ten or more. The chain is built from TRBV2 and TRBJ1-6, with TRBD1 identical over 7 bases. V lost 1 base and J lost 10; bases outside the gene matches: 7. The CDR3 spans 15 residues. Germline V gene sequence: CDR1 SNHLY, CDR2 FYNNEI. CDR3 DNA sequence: TGTGCCAGCAGTGAAGGACAGGGAATTTGGTCACCCCTCCACTTT. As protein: CASSEGQGIWSPLHF.

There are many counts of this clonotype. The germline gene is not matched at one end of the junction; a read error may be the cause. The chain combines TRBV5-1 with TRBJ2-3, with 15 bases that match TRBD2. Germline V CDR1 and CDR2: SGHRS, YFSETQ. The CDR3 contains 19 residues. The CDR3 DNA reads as TGCGCCAGCAACTTGCTCGGACTAGCGGGAGGGCCCAGTACAGATACGCAGTATTTT. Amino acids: CASNLLGLAGGPSTDTQYF.

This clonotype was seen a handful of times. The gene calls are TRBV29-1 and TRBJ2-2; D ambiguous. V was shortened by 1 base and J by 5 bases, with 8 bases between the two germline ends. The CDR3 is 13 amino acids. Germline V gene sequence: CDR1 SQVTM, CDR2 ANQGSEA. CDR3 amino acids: CSVEVVETGELFF. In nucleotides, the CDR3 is TGCAGCGTTGAAGTGGTGGAAACCGGGGAGCTGTTTTTT.

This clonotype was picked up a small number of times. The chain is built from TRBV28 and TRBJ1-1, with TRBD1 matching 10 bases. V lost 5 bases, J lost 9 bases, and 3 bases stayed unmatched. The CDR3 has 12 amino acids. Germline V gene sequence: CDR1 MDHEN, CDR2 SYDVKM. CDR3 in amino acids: CASSPDRGKAFF. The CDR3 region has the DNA TGTGCCAGCAGTCCGGACAGGGGGAAAGCTTTCTTT.

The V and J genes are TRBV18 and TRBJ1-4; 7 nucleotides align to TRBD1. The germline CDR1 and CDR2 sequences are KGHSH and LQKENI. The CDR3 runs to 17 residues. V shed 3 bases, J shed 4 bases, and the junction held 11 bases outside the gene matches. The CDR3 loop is CASSPVPGQLLNEKLFF. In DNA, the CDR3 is TGTGCCAGCTCACCGGTCCCGGGACAGCTACTTAATGAAAAACTGTTTTTT.

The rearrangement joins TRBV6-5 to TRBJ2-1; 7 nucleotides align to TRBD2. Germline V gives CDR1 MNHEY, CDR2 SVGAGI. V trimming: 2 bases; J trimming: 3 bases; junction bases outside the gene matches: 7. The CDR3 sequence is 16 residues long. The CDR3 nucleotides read TGTGCCAGCAGTTACCGGGCTAGCGGACTCTACAATGAGCAGTTCTTC. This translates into CASSYRASGLYNEQFF.

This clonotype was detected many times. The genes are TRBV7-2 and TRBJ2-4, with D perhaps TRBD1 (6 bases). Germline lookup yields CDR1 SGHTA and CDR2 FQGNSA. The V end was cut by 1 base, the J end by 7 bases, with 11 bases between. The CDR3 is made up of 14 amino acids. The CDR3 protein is CASSLEFQGNIQYF. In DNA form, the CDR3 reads TGTGCCAGCAGCTTAGAGTTCCAGGGGAACATTCAGTACTTC.

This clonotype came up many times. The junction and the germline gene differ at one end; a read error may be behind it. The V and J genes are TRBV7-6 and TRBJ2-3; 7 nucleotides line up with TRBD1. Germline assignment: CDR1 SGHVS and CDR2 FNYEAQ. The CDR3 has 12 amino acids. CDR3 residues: CASSRDRDRQYF. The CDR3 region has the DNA TGTGCCAGCAGCCGCGACAGGGATAGGCAGTATTTT.

CDR3 DNA: TGTGCCAGTACCTCCGGCGGGAAGAATAGGTCCTACGAGCAGTACTTC. Translation gives CASTSGGKNRSYEQYF. This rearrangement joins TRBV19 to TRBJ2-7; maybe TRBD2 (6 bases). Germline CDR1 LNHDA, CDR2 SQIVND (reference sequence). V was shortened by 7 bases and J by 1 base, with 20 bases between the two germline ends. CDR3 size: 16 residues.